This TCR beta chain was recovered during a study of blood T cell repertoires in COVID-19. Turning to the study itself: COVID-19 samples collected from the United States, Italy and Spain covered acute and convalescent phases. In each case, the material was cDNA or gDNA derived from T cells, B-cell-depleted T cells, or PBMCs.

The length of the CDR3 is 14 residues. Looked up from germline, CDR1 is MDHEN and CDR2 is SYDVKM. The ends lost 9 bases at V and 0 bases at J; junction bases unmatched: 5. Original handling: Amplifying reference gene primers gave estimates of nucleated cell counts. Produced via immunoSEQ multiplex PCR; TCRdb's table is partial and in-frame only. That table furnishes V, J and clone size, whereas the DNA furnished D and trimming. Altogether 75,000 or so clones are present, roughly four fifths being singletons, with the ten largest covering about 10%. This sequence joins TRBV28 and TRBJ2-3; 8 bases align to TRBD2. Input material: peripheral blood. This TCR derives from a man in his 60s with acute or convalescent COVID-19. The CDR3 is CASKAGGSTDTQYF. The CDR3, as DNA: TGTGCCAGTAAGGCGGGGGGTAGCACAGATACGCAGTATTTT.